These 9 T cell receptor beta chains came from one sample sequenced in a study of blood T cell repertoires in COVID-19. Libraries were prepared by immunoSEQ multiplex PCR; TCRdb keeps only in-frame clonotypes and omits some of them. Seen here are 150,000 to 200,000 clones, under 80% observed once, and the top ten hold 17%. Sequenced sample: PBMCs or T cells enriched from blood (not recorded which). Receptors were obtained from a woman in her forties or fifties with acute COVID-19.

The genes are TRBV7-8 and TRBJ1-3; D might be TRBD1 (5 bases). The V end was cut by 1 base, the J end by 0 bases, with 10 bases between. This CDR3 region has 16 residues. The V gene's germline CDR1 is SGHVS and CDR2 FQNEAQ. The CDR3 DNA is TGTGCCAGCAGCTTAGGGACACCAGTCTCTGGAAACACCATATATTTT. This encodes CASSLGTPVSGNTIYF.

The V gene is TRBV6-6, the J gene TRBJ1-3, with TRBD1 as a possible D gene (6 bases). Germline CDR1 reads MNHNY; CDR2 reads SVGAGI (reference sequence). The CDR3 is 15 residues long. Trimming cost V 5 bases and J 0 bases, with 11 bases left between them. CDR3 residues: CASSPTGLSGNTIYF. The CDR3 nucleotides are TGTGCCAGCAGTCCGACAGGTCTCTCTGGAAACACCATATATTTT.

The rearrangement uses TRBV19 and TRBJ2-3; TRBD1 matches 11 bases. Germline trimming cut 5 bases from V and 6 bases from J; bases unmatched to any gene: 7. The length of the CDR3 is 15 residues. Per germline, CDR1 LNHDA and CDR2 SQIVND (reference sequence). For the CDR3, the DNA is TGTGCCAGTAGTGGGGGACAGGGGGGAATGGATACGCAGTATTTT. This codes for CASSGGQGGMDTQYF.

This chain's CDR3 is CASSQESDRDNSPLHF. The CDR3 nucleotides are TGTGCCAGCAGCCAAGAATCTGACAGGGATAATTCACCCCTCCACTTT. This rearrangement joins TRBV4-2 to TRBJ1-6, with 7 bases identical to TRBD1. V shed 0 bases, J shed 5 bases, and the junction held 4 bases outside the gene matches. The CDR3 is 16 residues long. Germline V gives CDR1 LGHNA, CDR2 YNFKEQ.

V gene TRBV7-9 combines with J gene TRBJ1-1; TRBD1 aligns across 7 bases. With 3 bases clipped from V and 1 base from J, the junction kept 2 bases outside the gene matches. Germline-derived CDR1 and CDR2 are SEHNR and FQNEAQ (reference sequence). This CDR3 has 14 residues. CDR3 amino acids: CASSLGTANTEAFF. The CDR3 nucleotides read TGTGCCAGCAGCTTGGGGACAGCGAACACTGAAGCTTTCTTT.

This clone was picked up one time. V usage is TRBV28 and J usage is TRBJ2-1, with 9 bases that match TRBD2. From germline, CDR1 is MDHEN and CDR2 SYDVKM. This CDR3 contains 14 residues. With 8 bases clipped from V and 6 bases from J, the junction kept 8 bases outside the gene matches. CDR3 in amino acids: CASGPSGVSNEQFF. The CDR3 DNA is TGTGCCAGCGGCCCTAGCGGGGTATCCAATGAGCAGTTCTTC.

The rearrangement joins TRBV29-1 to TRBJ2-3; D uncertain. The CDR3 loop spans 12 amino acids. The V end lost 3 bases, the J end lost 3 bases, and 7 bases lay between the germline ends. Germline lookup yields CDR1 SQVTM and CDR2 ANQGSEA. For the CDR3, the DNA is TGCAGCGTTGATGAGAGTACAGATACGCAGTATTTT. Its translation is CSVDESTDTQYF.

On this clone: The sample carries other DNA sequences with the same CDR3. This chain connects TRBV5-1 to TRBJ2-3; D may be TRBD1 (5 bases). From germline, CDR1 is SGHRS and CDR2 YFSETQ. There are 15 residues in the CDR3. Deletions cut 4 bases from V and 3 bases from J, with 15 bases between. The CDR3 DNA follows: TGCGCCAGCAGCCCCGGCCAGGGTGGTACAGATACGCAGTATTTT. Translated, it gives CASSPGQGGTDTQYF.

CDR3 sequence reads: CASSLPGQNTEAFF. CDR3 coding DNA: TGCGCCAGCAGCCTACCAGGTCAGAACACTGAAGCTTTCTTT. V is TRBV5-1 and J is TRBJ1-1, with D unclear. The germline V gene encodes CDR1 SGHRS and CDR2 YFSETQ. V lost 4 bases to trimming and J lost 1 base, with 11 bases between them. CDR3 length: 14 amino acids.